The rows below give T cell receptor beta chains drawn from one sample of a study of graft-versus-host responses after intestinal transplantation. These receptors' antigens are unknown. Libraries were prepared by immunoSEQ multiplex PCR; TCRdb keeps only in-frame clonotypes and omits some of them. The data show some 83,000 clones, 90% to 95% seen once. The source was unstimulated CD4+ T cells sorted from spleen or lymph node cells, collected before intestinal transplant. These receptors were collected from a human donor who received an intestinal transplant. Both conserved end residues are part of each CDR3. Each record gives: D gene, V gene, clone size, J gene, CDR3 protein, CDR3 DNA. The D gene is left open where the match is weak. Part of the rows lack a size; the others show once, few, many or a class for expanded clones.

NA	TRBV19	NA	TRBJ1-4	CASSMVRGRGYEKLFF	TGTGCCAGTAGTATGGTCAGGGGAAGGGGATACGAAAAACTGTTTTTT
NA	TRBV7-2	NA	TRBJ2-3	CASSPYRVGTQYF	TGTGCCAGCAGCCCCTACAGGGTGGGTACGCAGTATTTT
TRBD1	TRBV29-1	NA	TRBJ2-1	CSVCPTGGIGNEQFF	TGCAGCGTTTGCCCTACAGGGGGTATAGGGAATGAGCAGTTCTTC
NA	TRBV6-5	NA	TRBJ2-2	CASSYRRDTGELFF	TGTGCCAGCAGTTACCGGCGGGACACCGGGGAGCTGTTTTTT
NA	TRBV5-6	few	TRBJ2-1	CASIKGAGIDNEQFF	TGTGCCAGCATTAAAGGGGCAGGGATCGACAATGAGCAGTTCTTC
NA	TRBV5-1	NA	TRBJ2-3	CASSLEGHSTDTQYF	TGCGCCAGCAGCTTGGAGGGGCATAGCACAGATACGCAGTATTTT
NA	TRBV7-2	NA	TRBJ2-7	CASSLPWAEQYF	TGTGCCAGCAGCTTACCATGGGCCGAGCAGTACTTC
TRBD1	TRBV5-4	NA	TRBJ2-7	CASSPGTESSYEQYF	TGTGCCAGCAGCCCGGGGACAGAAAGCTCCTACGAGCAGTACTTC
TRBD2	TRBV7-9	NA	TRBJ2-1	CASSPEGLAGGVEQFF	TGTGCCAGCTCCCCGGAGGGCCTAGCGGGGGGGGTTGAGCAGTTCTTC
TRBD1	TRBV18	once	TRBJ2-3	CASSHQPGQGADTQYF	TGTGCCAGCTCACACCAACCGGGACAGGGAGCAGATACGCAGTATTTT
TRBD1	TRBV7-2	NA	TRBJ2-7	CASSLGQGLRYF	TGTGCCAGCAGCTTAGGACAGGGGTTACGGTACTTC
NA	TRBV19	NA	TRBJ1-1	CASWTHTEAFF	TGTGCCAGTTGGACACACACTGAAGCTTTCTTT
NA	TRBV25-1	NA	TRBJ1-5	CASSGQRSNQPQHF	TGTGCCAGCAGTGGGCAGCGGAGCAATCAGCCCCAGCATTTT
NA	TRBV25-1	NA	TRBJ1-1	CASSHGRNTEAFF	TGTGCCAGCAGTCATGGGCGGAACACTGAAGCTTTCTTT
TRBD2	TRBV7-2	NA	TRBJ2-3	CASSSQAGGGTQYF	TGTGCCAGCAGCTCCCAGGCGGGGGGGGGTACGCAGTATTTT
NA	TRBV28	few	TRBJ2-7	CASSLGKYYEQYF	TGTGCCAGCAGTTTAGGCAAATACTACGAGCAGTACTTC